This TCR beta chain was obtained from a study of control samples from healthy donors and cancer patients. Sequencing was performed with immunoSEQ multiplex PCR; in TCRdb, only in-frame clones are kept and a portion is missing. The sample consists of approximately 150,000 clones, roughly nine tenths of them appearing once. V dropped 4 bases and J dropped 8 bases, with 15 bases sitting between them. The CDR3 extends over 14 amino acids. Per germline, CDR1 SGDLS and CDR2 YYNGEE. Sequencing input: blood. V gene TRBV9 combines with J gene TRBJ1-4; TRBD1 might be the D (5 bases). This receptor was obtained from a man between 18 and 29 years old in good health. CDR3 loop: CASSPRGGGEKLFF. The CDR3 DNA is TGTGCCAGCAGCCCCCGGGGGGGTGGGGAAAAACTGTTTTTT.